One sample yielded the 31 T cell receptor beta chains listed below, sequenced in a study of blood T cell repertoires in COVID-19. Profiling relied on immunoSEQ multiplex PCR, and the TCRdb table lists in-frame clones only, not all of them. Here the sample spans some 300,000 clones, around 89% being singletons. What was sequenced was PBMCs or T cells enriched from blood (not recorded which). The receptors shown here come from a woman aged 18-29 years with acute COVID-19.

The rearrangement joins TRBV3-1 (or the pseudogene TRBV3-2) to TRBJ1-5, with a possible D match to TRBD1 (6 bases). The CDR3 covers 15 residues. Germline assignment: CDR1 LGHDT and CDR2 YNNKEL (reference sequence). The germline V and J ends were trimmed by 1 base and 5 bases, with 12 bases remaining between them. The CDR3 DNA sequence: TGTGCCAGCAGCCAAGGTGCAGGGGTCGATCAGCCCCAGCATTTT. Protein product: CASSQGAGVDQPQHF.

Only one count was recorded for this clone. The junction departs from germline at one end; a sequencing error may be responsible. The chain couples TRBV7-7 to TRBJ2-6; 8 bases align to TRBD1. In germline, CDR1 is SSHAT, CDR2 FNYEAQ (reference sequence). The CDR3 spans 15 residues. The CDR3 reads CASSQGAPGANVLTF. CDR3 DNA sequence: TGTGCTAGCAGTCAGGGGGCTCCTGGGGCCAACGTCCTGACTTTC.

This clone was seen more than once but under ten times. The gene calls are TRBV27 and TRBJ2-6; TRBD1 aligns across 8 bases. The germline CDR1 and CDR2 sequences are MNHEY and SMNVEV (reference sequence). V lost 5 bases and J lost 2; bases outside the gene matches: 8. The CDR3 sequence is 17 residues long. In DNA, the CDR3 is TGTGCCAGCAGTCGCACGCAGGGGGCGACTGGGGCCAACGTCCTGACTTTC. Amino acid sequence: CASSRTQGATGANVLTF.

The rearrangement joins TRBV24-1 to TRBJ1-5; D possibly corresponds to TRBD1 (6 bases). V lost 4 bases to trimming and J lost 8 bases, with 17 bases between them. The CDR3 is 15 residues long. The germline V gene has CDR1 KGHDR and CDR2 SFDVKD. CDR3 protein: CATSEGRGGLKPQHF. CDR3 bases: TGTGCCACCAGTGAAGGGCGGGGGGGCCTAAAGCCCCAGCATTTT.

V gene TRBV4-1 combines with J gene TRBJ2-3, with D possibly being TRBD2 (6 bases). The V gene lost 4 bases and the J gene lost 5 bases, with 13 bases spanning the gap. The CDR3 totals 14 residues. In germline, CDR1 is MGHRA, CDR2 YSYEKL. The CDR3 spells CASSLGPGEDTQYF. The CDR3 DNA is TGCGCCAGCAGCCTTGGCCCGGGGGAAGATACGCAGTATTTT.

This chain connects TRBV28 to TRBJ1-2; a weak D match, TRBD1 (5 bases). From germline, CDR1 is MDHEN and CDR2 SYDVKM. Trimming took off 3 bases at V and 1 base at J, with 6 bases between the two ends. The CDR3 runs 13 residues. This CDR3 reads CASSLDNNYGYTF. CDR3 DNA: TGTGCCAGCAGTTTGGACAATAACTATGGCTACACCTTC.

The rearrangement uses TRBV2 and TRBJ1-5; 7 bases are shared with TRBD1. Trimming cost V 6 bases and J 2 bases; bases outside gene matches: 4. The germline gives CDR1 SNHLY, CDR2 FYNNEI. This CDR3 has 14 residues. The CDR3 coding sequence is TGTGCCAGCAGCCAGACAGGGCGCAATCAGCCCCAGCATTTT. Protein: CASSQTGRNQPQHF.

This sequence joins TRBV15 and TRBJ2-1; 12 bases are shared with TRBD2. Germline values: CDR1 LNHNV, CDR2 YYDKDF (reference sequence). Germline trimming cut 3 bases from V and 5 bases from J; bases unmatched to any gene: 5. CDR3 length: 16 residues. The CDR3 reads CATSSGTSGRNNEQFF. CDR3 nucleotides: TGTGCCACCAGCAGTGGAACTAGCGGGAGGAACAATGAGCAGTTCTTC.

As regards this clone: The same CDR3 can be traced to other DNA sequences in this sample. This sequence joins TRBV19 and TRBJ1-5, with D hard to call. The length of the CDR3 is 14 residues. CDR1 is LNHDA and CDR2 is SQIVND in the germline V gene (reference sequence). V gave up 3 bases and J gave up 2 bases, with 8 bases separating them. The CDR3 DNA reads as TGTGCCAGTAGTATTTCCACAGGCAATCAGCCCCAGCATTTT. It is translated as CASSISTGNQPQHF.

The J gene is TRBJ2-4, the V gene TRBV27; D possibly corresponds to TRBD1 (6 bases). The CDR3 loop spans 15 amino acids. Trimming stripped 7 bases from V and 1 base from J, with 14 bases between. The germline gives CDR1 MNHEY, CDR2 SMNVEV (reference sequence). The CDR3 loop is CASKSNRAAKNIQYF. The DNA for the CDR3 is TGTGCCAGCAAGTCCAACAGGGCTGCCAAAAACATTCAGTACTTC.

V is TRBV7-9 and J is TRBJ2-2; D possibly corresponds to TRBD1 (6 bases). Between the trimmed V and J ends, which lost 2 bases and 5 bases, there was a span of 12 bases. CDR3 length: 15 residues. The V gene's germline CDR1 is SEHNR and CDR2 FQNEAQ (reference sequence). This chain's CDR3 is CASSLSRGLTGELFF. The CDR3 DNA is TGTGCCAGCAGCTTAAGCAGGGGATTAACCGGGGAGCTGTTTTTT.

The chain carries TRBV10-3 and TRBJ2-7, with 8 bases that match TRBD2. The CDR3 contains 14 residues. J gave up 4 bases and V 6 bases, and 8 bases lay outside the gene matches. Germline V lookup: CDR1 ENHRY, CDR2 SYGVKD. CDR3 region: CAISERRGEYEQYF. CDR3 bases: TGTGCCATCAGCGAAAGGCGGGGGGAGTACGAGCAGTACTTC.

The chain couples TRBV15 to TRBJ2-7, with 8 bases lining up with TRBD1. From germline, CDR1 is LNHNV and CDR2 YYDKDF (reference sequence). V lost 8 bases and J lost 5; bases outside the gene matches: 5. This CDR3 comprises 12 residues. This CDR3 reads CATRGQGHEQYF. For the CDR3, the DNA is TGTGCCACCCGAGGACAGGGCCACGAGCAGTACTTC. The full variable domain, rest sourced from reference TRBV15 and TRBJ2-7, is DAMVIQNPRYQVTQFGKPVTLSCSQTLNHNVMYWYQQKSSQAPKLLFHYYDKDFNNEADTPDNFQSRRPNTSFCFLDIRSPGLGDTAMYLCATRGQGHEQYFGPGTRLTVT.

J is TRBJ1-2 and V is TRBV12-3 or TRBV12-4; possible D gene TRBD1, 6 bases. V gave up 5 bases and J gave up 4 bases, with 8 bases separating them. The CDR3 loop spans 12 amino acids. CDR3 in DNA: TGTGCCAGCAGTCCGGACAGCTATGGCTACACCTTC. Its protein is CASSPDSYGYTF.

The chain couples TRBV30 to TRBJ2-3, with 9 bases aligning to TRBD2. Germline trimming cut 3 bases from V and 2 bases from J; bases unmatched to any gene: 9. CDR1 GTSNPN and CDR2 SVGIG come from the germline V gene (reference sequence). The CDR3 is 16 residues long. CDR3 sequence (DNA): TGTGCCTGGAGACTTGATCGACTAGCGGTCACAGATACGCAGTATTTT. Encoded protein: CAWRLDRLAVTDTQYF. Filled out from reference TRBV30 and TRBJ2-3, the complete variable domain reads SQTIHQWPATLVQPVGSPLSLECTVEGTSNPNLYWYRQAAGRGLQLLFYSVGIGQISSEVPQNLSASRPQDRQFILSSKKLLLSDSGFYLCAWRLDRLAVTDTQYFGPGTRLTVL.

The chain employs TRBV3-1 (or the pseudogene TRBV3-2) and TRBJ2-1; 7 bases fit TRBD1. CDR1 LGHDT and CDR2 YNNKEL come from the germline V gene (reference sequence). J was trimmed by 9 bases and V by 4 bases; bases with no gene match: 3. The CDR3 is 12 amino acids. CDR3 DNA sequence: TGTGCCAGCAGCCGTGGGGACAGTGAGCAGTTCTTC. Protein sequence: CASSRGDSEQFF.

The chain joins TRBV2 to TRBJ2-3; 9 positions agree with TRBD2. The germline V gene encodes CDR1 SNHLY and CDR2 FYNNEI. With V trimmed by 4 bases and J by 3 bases, 8 bases remained unmatched. CDR3 size: 16 residues. CDR3: CASSGDSGRRTDTQYF. The DNA of the CDR3 is TGTGCCAGCAGTGGTGATAGCGGGAGAAGAACAGATACGCAGTATTTT. Supplemented by reference TRBV2 and TRBJ2-3, the full variable domain reads EPEVTQTPSHQVTQMGQEVILRCVPISNHLYFYWYRQILGQKVEFLVSFYNNEISEKSEIFDDQFSVERPDGSNFTLKIRSTKLEDSAMYFCASSGDSGRRTDTQYFGPGTRLTVL.

V gene TRBV12-3 or TRBV12-4 combines with J gene TRBJ1-2; 8 positions match TRBD1. The CDR3 length is 13 residues. V gave up 10 bases and J gave up 4 bases; unmatched junction bases: 8. CDR3 nucleotides: TGTGCCACCCACTCAGGGGGCCGCTATGGCTACACCTTC. Translation: CATHSGGRYGYTF.

The chain carries TRBV6-2 or TRBV6-3 and TRBJ1-1, with TRBD1 matching over 7 bases. The germline CDR1 and CDR2 sequences are MNHEY and SVGEGT. With 2 bases clipped from V and 4 bases from J, the junction kept 7 bases outside the gene matches. This CDR3 spans 15 amino acids. The DNA for the CDR3 is TGTGCCAGCAGTTACCCTAGACAGGGAGTCACTGAAGCTTTCTTT. Protein product: CASSYPRQGVTEAFF.

This chain joins TRBV14 and TRBJ2-7; D might be TRBD1 (6 bases). This CDR3 is 12 amino acids long. Between the trimmed V and J ends, which lost 3 bases and 10 bases, there was a span of 13 bases. The germline V gene has CDR1 SGHDN and CDR2 FVKESK. CDR3 sequence reads: CASSQNGQRQYF. The CDR3 nucleotides are TGTGCCAGCAGCCAGAACGGACAGCGTCAGTACTTC.

This clone was detected a few times. The chain uses TRBV3-1 (or the pseudogene TRBV3-2) and TRBJ2-6; D is undetermined. This CDR3 is 14 amino acids long. Germline loops: CDR1 LGHDT, CDR2 YNNKEL (reference sequence). V lost 6 bases to trimming and J lost 0 bases, with 6 bases between them. CDR3: CASRLNSGANVLTF. CDR3 sequence (DNA): TGTGCCAGCAGACTCAACTCTGGGGCCAACGTCCTGACTTTC.

CDR3 residues: CASSPKFAVYEQFF. In DNA, the CDR3 is TGTGCCAGCTCACCCAAGTTCGCGGTTTACGAGCAGTTCTTC. The chain links TRBV18 to TRBJ2-1; D unclear. V lost 3 bases and J 10 bases, leaving 16 bases between the germline ends. There are 14 residues in the CDR3. CDR1 and CDR2 (germline): KGHSH, LQKENI.

For this clone: In the same sample, other DNA sequences code for this CDR3. The chain is built from TRBV19 and TRBJ2-7; possibly TRBD2 for D (5 bases). The germline V and J ends were trimmed by 3 bases and 7 bases, with 10 bases remaining between them. From germline, CDR1 is LNHDA and CDR2 SQIVND (reference sequence). This CDR3 comprises 12 residues. The CDR3 region has the DNA TGTGCCAGTAGTATGCTAGCTGGGGAGCAGTACTTC. Amino acid sequence: CASSMLAGEQYF. Together with reference TRBV19 and TRBJ2-7, the CDR3 gives the full variable domain: DGGITQSPKYLFRKEGQNVTLSCEQNLNHDAMYWYRQDPGQGLRLIYYSQIVNDFQKGDIAEGYSVSREKKESFPLTVTSAQKNPTAFYLCASSMLAGEQYFGPGTRLTVT.

This clone was seen only a few times. The chain links TRBV19 to TRBJ2-6; 11 bases align to TRBD1. The V and J ends lost 8 bases and 4 bases, in that order; junction bases with no gene match: 7. This CDR3 region has 16 residues. The germline gives CDR1 LNHDA, CDR2 SQIVND (reference sequence). CDR3 region: CASEDRGRAGANVLTF. Here the CDR3 DNA reads TGTGCCAGTGAGGACAGGGGGCGCGCGGGGGCCAACGTCCTGACTTTC. The whole variable domain, remainder taken from reference TRBV19 and TRBJ2-6, is DGGITQSPKYLFRKEGQNVTLSCEQNLNHDAMYWYRQDPGQGLRLIYYSQIVNDFQKGDIAEGYSVSREKKESFPLTVTSAQKNPTAFYLCASEDRGRAGANVLTFGAGSRLTVL.

The V gene is TRBV7-9, the J gene TRBJ1-4; D possibly corresponds to TRBD1 (5 bases). CDR1 SEHNR and CDR2 FQNEAQ come from the germline V gene (reference sequence). This CDR3 spans 13 amino acids. Trimming stripped 8 bases from V and 7 bases from J, with 14 bases between. CDR3 region: CASHLSRGEKLFF. In DNA form, the CDR3 reads TGTGCCAGCCACCTCTCTAGGGGTGAAAAACTGTTTTTT.

V and J are TRBV7-2 and TRBJ2-5; D unclear. V lost 1 base to trimming and J lost 1 base, with 10 bases between them. From germline, CDR1 is SGHTA and CDR2 FQGNSA. CDR3 length: 15 amino acids. In DNA, the CDR3 is TGTGCCAGCAGCTTAGGGGCAGGCCCCCAAGAGACCCAGTACTTC. It encodes CASSLGAGPQETQYF.

This chain links TRBV19 with TRBJ2-3; no reliable D call. Germline CDR1 is LNHDA and CDR2 is SQIVND (reference sequence). The CDR3 totals 14 residues. V shed 4 bases and J shed 0 bases, with 8 bases lying between them. CDR3 DNA: TGTGCCAGTAGTAGCGCCCCCAGCACAGATACGCAGTATTTT. The encoded protein is CASSSAPSTDTQYF.

CDR3 loop: CASSLQSTNEKLFF. In DNA, the CDR3 is TGCGCCAGCAGCCTACAGTCAACTAATGAAAAACTGTTTTTT. V and J are TRBV5-1 and TRBJ1-4; no clear D. Trimming removed 4 bases at V and 0 bases at J, with 7 bases between. The CDR3 is 14 amino acids. Germline CDR1 reads SGHRS; CDR2 reads YFSETQ.

The chain is built from TRBV19 and TRBJ1-5, with a tentative D call TRBD1 (5 bases). Deletions cut 3 bases from V and 0 bases from J, with 9 bases between. This CDR3 has 15 residues. The germline gives CDR1 LNHDA, CDR2 SQIVND (reference sequence). The CDR3 DNA follows: TGTGCCAGTAGTATGGGCAGGGATAGCAATCAGCCCCAGCATTTT. As protein: CASSMGRDSNQPQHF. The full variable domain, rest sourced from reference TRBV19 and TRBJ1-5, is DGGITQSPKYLFRKEGQNVTLSCEQNLNHDAMYWYRQDPGQGLRLIYYSQIVNDFQKGDIAEGYSVSREKKESFPLTVTSAQKNPTAFYLCASSMGRDSNQPQHFGDGTRLSIL.

The sample holds one count of this clone. The rearrangement uses TRBV5-6 and TRBJ2-3; D is uncertain. Trimming removed 7 bases at V and 2 bases at J, with 11 bases between. CDR3 size: 13 residues. The germline gives CDR1 SGHDT, CDR2 YYEEEE. The CDR3 DNA reads as TGTGCCAGCCACCCTGCGCCCACAGATACGCAGTATTTT. As protein: CASHPAPTDTQYF.

V gene TRBV2 combines with J gene TRBJ1-5, with unresolved D. The V end was cut by 8 bases, the J end by 2 bases, with 10 bases between. Germline-derived CDR1 and CDR2 are SNHLY and FYNNEI. The CDR3 has 13 residues. As DNA, the CDR3 is TGTGCCAGCCGCGTCCGGGGCAATCAGCCCCAGCATTTT. Protein sequence: CASRVRGNQPQHF.